This T cell receptor (beta chain) comes out of a study of control samples from healthy donors and cancer patients. Generated by immunoSEQ multiplex PCR, the TCRdb table keeps only in-frame clones and is missing some. The sample holds 150,000 to 160,000 clones; approximately 93% are singletons and the top ten take about 5%. The length of the CDR3 is 15 residues. V lost 5 bases to trimming and J lost 3 bases, with 19 bases between them. Germline lookup yields CDR1 SQVTM and CDR2 ANQGSEA. The chain has TRBV29-1 and TRBJ1-1; possibly TRBD1 for D (6 bases). The clonotype originates from a man between 40 and 49 years old in good health. Specimen: blood. CDR3 bases: TGCAGCGTTTCCCGGGGGCCTGCAGACGACACTGAAGCTTTCTTT. Its translation is CSVSRGPADDTEAFF.